The source of this TCR beta chain is a study of blood T cell repertoires in COVID-19. Study in general: Acute-phase and convalescent COVID-19 samples originated in the United States, Italy and Spain. The cDNA or gDNA used as material had been derived from T cells, B-cell-depleted T cells, or PBMCs.

Germline V gene lookup returns CDR1 SGHAT and CDR2 FQNNGV. The CDR3 is made up of 14 amino acids. Trimming shortened V by 0 bases and J by 3 bases, and 8 bases separated the two germline ends. Sequencing used immunoSEQ multiplex PCR; TCRdb keeps in-frame clones, though not all of them. The sample lists more than 300,000 clones, 80% to 90% occurring once. The study drew participants aged about 18 to 89 years from approximately 23 US areas. Symptom resolution, clearance, or two negative PCRs marked the recovered donors of Cohort 3. This receptor was identified in a woman aged 18-30 years who had recovered from COVID-19. The rearrangement uses TRBV11-2 and TRBJ1-1, with D hard to call. Specimen: PBMCs or T cells enriched from blood (not recorded which). CDR3 amino acids: CASSLDGLYTEAFF. The CDR3 coding sequence is TGTGCCAGCAGCTTAGACGGGTTGTACACTGAAGCTTTCTTT.